Listed below are T cell receptor beta chains from one sample, sequenced in a study of blood T cell repertoires in COVID-19. The method was immunoSEQ multiplex PCR; TCRdb's version includes in-frame clones alone and lacks a portion of them. The data show hundreds of thousands of clones, approximately 88% seen once. Sequencing was done on a sample of peripheral blood. All receptors come from a woman between 45 and 65 years old with COVID-19, enrolled during active disease. The CDR3 runs from the conserved cysteine through the conserved F or W. D genes are given only for firm matches. Rows may omit the clone size; those that give it use once, few, many or a size class.

d_gene: NA
j_gene: TRBJ1-2
abundance: NA
v_gene: TRBV27
CDR3aa: CASQPGGGGGYTF
CDR3nt: TGTGCCAGCCAACCAGGCGGGGGCGGAGGCTACACCTTC

d_gene: NA
j_gene: TRBJ2-1
abundance: NA
v_gene: TRBV7-6
CDR3aa: CASSLAPGQESEQFF
CDR3nt: TGTGCCAGCAGCTTAGCCCCGGGACAAGAGAGTGAGCAGTTCTTC

d_gene: TRBD2
j_gene: TRBJ2-3
abundance: NA
v_gene: TRBV2
CDR3aa: CASSERPSGGTSTDTQYF
CDR3nt: TGTGCCAGCAGTGAGCGGCCTAGCGGGGGCACTAGCACAGATACGCAGTATTTT

d_gene: TRBD1
j_gene: TRBJ1-5
abundance: NA
v_gene: TRBV10-3
CDR3aa: CAISDHRGYNQPQHF
CDR3nt: TGTGCCATCAGTGACCACAGGGGATACAATCAGCCCCAGCATTTT

d_gene: TRBD1
j_gene: TRBJ1-1
abundance: NA
v_gene: TRBV6-5
CDR3aa: CASTDRGRTEAFF
CDR3nt: TGTGCCAGCACAGACAGGGGGAGGACTGAAGCTTTCTTT

d_gene: NA
j_gene: TRBJ2-3
abundance: NA
v_gene: TRBV9
CDR3aa: CASSVGTRPTDTQYF
CDR3nt: TGTGCCAGCAGCGTAGGAACGCGGCCGACAGATACGCAGTATTTT

d_gene: NA
j_gene: TRBJ2-7
abundance: NA
v_gene: TRBV7-9
CDR3aa: CASSLGLGSYEQYF
CDR3nt: TGTGCCAGCAGCTTGGGACTGGGCTCCTACGAGCAGTACTTC

d_gene: NA
j_gene: TRBJ1-6
abundance: NA
v_gene: TRBV3-1/TRBV3-2
CDR3aa: CASSQAPGAKASPLHF
CDR3nt: TGTGCCAGCAGCCAAGCCCCAGGGGCGAAAGCTTCACCCCTCCACTTT

d_gene: NA
j_gene: TRBJ1-6
abundance: NA
v_gene: TRBV7-9
CDR3aa: CASRSEEPPGRASPLHF
CDR3nt: TGTGCCAGCAGATCAGAGGAGCCGCCCGGTCGTGCCTCACCCCTCCACTTT

d_gene: TRBD1
j_gene: TRBJ1-2
abundance: NA
v_gene: TRBV29-1
CDR3aa: CSVQQGAEYGYTF
CDR3nt: TGCAGCGTTCAACAGGGGGCGGAGTATGGCTACACCTTC

d_gene: NA
j_gene: TRBJ1-5
abundance: NA
v_gene: TRBV20-1
CDR3aa: CSASNQADQPQHF
CDR3nt: TGCAGTGCTAGTAATCAGGCCGATCAGCCCCAGCATTTT

d_gene: TRBD1
j_gene: TRBJ1-5
abundance: few
v_gene: TRBV29-1
CDR3aa: CSGPGQKDQPQHF
CDR3nt: TGCAGCGGGCCGGGACAGAAGGATCAGCCCCAGCATTTT

d_gene: NA
j_gene: TRBJ1-2
abundance: once
v_gene: TRBV3-1/TRBV3-2
CDR3aa: CASSQRGEGIGGYTF
CDR3nt: TGTGCCAGCAGCCAACGGGGGGAGGGAATAGGTGGCTACACCTTC

d_gene: NA
j_gene: TRBJ1-5
abundance: NA
v_gene: TRBV6-1
CDR3aa: CASSEAIPGNQPQHF
CDR3nt: TGTGCCAGCAGTGAAGCGATCCCGGGCAATCAGCCCCAGCATTTT

d_gene: NA
j_gene: TRBJ2-7
abundance: NA
v_gene: TRBV11-1
CDR3aa: CASSLGVSYEQYF
CDR3nt: TGTGCCAGCAGCTTAGGCGTTTCCTACGAGCAGTACTTC

d_gene: NA
j_gene: TRBJ1-1
abundance: once
v_gene: TRBV7-2
CDR3aa: CASSLRGQGGTEAFF
CDR3nt: TGTGCCAGCAGCTTACGGGGGCAGGGAGGGACTGAAGCTTTCTTT

d_gene: NA
j_gene: TRBJ2-3
abundance: NA
v_gene: TRBV7-9
CDR3aa: CASSYPGTSTDTQYF
CDR3nt: TGTGCCAGCAGCTACCCTGGGACTAGCACAGATACGCAGTATTTT

d_gene: TRBD2
j_gene: TRBJ2-3
abundance: NA
v_gene: TRBV29-1
CDR3aa: CSVEAGGHGDTQYF
CDR3nt: TGCAGCGTTGAAGCGGGGGGGCACGGAGATACGCAGTATTTT

d_gene: NA
j_gene: TRBJ2-7
abundance: NA
v_gene: TRBV11-2
CDR3aa: CAGGVSSYEQYF
CDR3nt: TGTGCAGGAGGGGTAAGCTCCTACGAGCAGTACTTC

d_gene: NA
j_gene: TRBJ2-1
abundance: few
v_gene: TRBV29-1
CDR3aa: CSGTTRGRANEQFF
CDR3nt: TGCAGCGGGACTACACGAGGCAGGGCAAATGAGCAGTTCTTC

d_gene: NA
j_gene: TRBJ1-1
abundance: NA
v_gene: TRBV2
CDR3aa: CASSARGWAFF
CDR3nt: TGTGCCAGCAGTGCTCGGGGTTGGGCTTTCTTT

d_gene: TRBD2
j_gene: TRBJ2-1
abundance: NA
v_gene: TRBV6-5
CDR3aa: CASSYSIAGAGNEQFF
CDR3nt: TGTGCCAGCAGTTACTCGATAGCGGGGGCCGGGAATGAGCAGTTCTTC

d_gene: TRBD2
j_gene: TRBJ2-1
abundance: NA
v_gene: TRBV3-1/TRBV3-2
CDR3aa: CASSSRTSGGAGEQFF
CDR3nt: TGTGCCAGCAGCTCTCGGACTAGCGGGGGGGCGGGTGAGCAGTTCTTC

d_gene: NA
j_gene: TRBJ2-7
abundance: NA
v_gene: TRBV21-1
CDR3aa: CAAPGQSSYEQYF
CDR3nt: TGTGCCGCACCGGGACAGTCTTCCTACGAGCAGTACTTC

d_gene: NA
j_gene: TRBJ1-2
abundance: NA
v_gene: TRBV12-3/TRBV12-4
CDR3aa: CASSVGRAGYTF
CDR3nt: TGTGCCAGCAGTGTCGGCAGGGCTGGCTACACCTTC

d_gene: TRBD1
j_gene: TRBJ2-5
abundance: NA
v_gene: TRBV11-2
CDR3aa: CASSSMSGQGGETQYF
CDR3nt: TGTGCCAGCAGCTCCATGTCGGGACAGGGAGGAGAGACCCAGTACTTC

d_gene: TRBD2
j_gene: TRBJ2-3
abundance: NA
v_gene: TRBV5-8
CDR3aa: CASSPGTSVTDTQYF
CDR3nt: TGTGCCAGCAGTCCCGGGACTAGCGTCACAGATACGCAGTATTTT

d_gene: NA
j_gene: TRBJ1-3
abundance: NA
v_gene: TRBV19
CDR3aa: CASSSRTAVIYF
CDR3nt: TGTGCCAGTAGTTCCCGGACAGCTGTGATATATTTT

d_gene: TRBD2
j_gene: TRBJ2-4
abundance: NA
v_gene: TRBV2
CDR3aa: CASSEGLAGGTKNIQYF
CDR3nt: TGTGCCAGCAGTGAAGGGCTAGCGGGGGGTACCAAAAACATTCAGTACTTC

d_gene: TRBD1
j_gene: TRBJ2-7
abundance: once
v_gene: TRBV5-1
CDR3aa: CASSYDRGPYEQYF
CDR3nt: TGCGCCAGCAGCTACGACAGGGGACCCTACGAGCAGTACTTC

d_gene: TRBD1
j_gene: TRBJ1-5
abundance: NA
v_gene: TRBV6-5
CDR3aa: CASRVTGDGYQPQHF
CDR3nt: TGTGCCAGCAGAGTGACAGGGGACGGCTATCAGCCCCAGCATTTT

d_gene: NA
j_gene: TRBJ1-6
abundance: NA
v_gene: TRBV28
CDR3aa: CASSERTNNSPLHF
CDR3nt: TGTGCCAGCAGTGAAAGAACTAATAATTCACCCCTCCACTTT

d_gene: TRBD1
j_gene: TRBJ1-1
abundance: NA
v_gene: TRBV12-3/TRBV12-4
CDR3aa: CASSPRQGTEAFF
CDR3nt: TGTGCCAGCAGCCCTAGACAGGGCACTGAAGCTTTCTTT

d_gene: NA
j_gene: TRBJ2-7
abundance: NA
v_gene: TRBV30
CDR3aa: CAWSGYREFYEQYF
CDR3nt: TGTGCCTGGAGTGGTTACAGGGAGTTCTACGAGCAGTACTTC

d_gene: TRBD1
j_gene: TRBJ1-4
abundance: NA
v_gene: TRBV6-4
CDR3aa: CASRGGGQGKLFF
CDR3nt: TGTGCCAGCAGAGGAGGGGGCCAGGGAAAACTGTTTTTT

d_gene: TRBD1
j_gene: TRBJ1-1
abundance: NA
v_gene: TRBV3-1/TRBV3-2
CDR3aa: CASSRQGASDTEAFF
CDR3nt: TGTGCCAGCAGCCGACAGGGGGCTTCTGACACTGAAGCTTTCTTT

d_gene: TRBD2
j_gene: TRBJ2-7
abundance: NA
v_gene: TRBV3-1/TRBV3-2
CDR3aa: CASSHWGLNRWEQYF
CDR3nt: TGTGCCAGCAGCCATTGGGGACTAAACCGTTGGGAGCAGTACTTC

d_gene: TRBD1
j_gene: TRBJ1-4
abundance: NA
v_gene: TRBV9
CDR3aa: CASSVGFWGTGEEEKLFF
CDR3nt: TGTGCCAGCAGCGTAGGCTTCTGGGGGACAGGGGAAGAAGAAAAACTGTTTTTT

d_gene: NA
j_gene: TRBJ2-1
abundance: NA
v_gene: TRBV11-2
CDR3aa: CASSVGGAGEQFF
CDR3nt: TGTGCCAGCAGCGTCGGAGGGGCCGGTGAGCAGTTCTTC

d_gene: TRBD2
j_gene: TRBJ2-1
abundance: few
v_gene: TRBV27
CDR3aa: CASRAGRSSYNEQFF
CDR3nt: TGTGCCAGCAGAGCGGGGCGGAGCTCCTACAATGAGCAGTTCTTC